The entry below gives a single T cell receptor (beta chain) sequence along with its context. The antigen is unknown. These data belong to a study of identical twins. Overall study results and limits: Among out-of-frame alpha sequences shared by twins, low generation probability occurred in excess. Interpretation of the results relied on cross-sectional statistical analysis and not on following the same donors. Twins' surplus sharing was weaker for beta out-of-frame sequences.

Template switching added a universal primer binding site, and final cDNA carried unique molecular identifiers. MiXCR, run by TCRdb on the 5' RACE reads, gives a single entry per CDR3 protein. Of a few hundred thousand distinct CDR3 sequences detected, roughly 13% appear once; the ten largest clones hold 0.8% to 1%. Germline lookup yields CDR1 DFQATT and CDR2 SNEGSKA (reference sequence). The CDR3 spans 15 residues. Losses at the gene ends were 3 bases for V and 2 bases for J; bases not matched to a gene: 9. The same data also contributed to another study, on yellow fever vaccine responses in identical twins.

The clonotype comes from a woman aged 18 to 35 in good health. The V gene is TRBV20-1, the J gene TRBJ2-7; 8 positions agree with TRBD2. The sequencing input was CD4+ T cells sorted from blood. The CDR3 DNA reads as TGCAGTGCTAGGGATGCGGGGGGCCGACCCTACGAGCAGTACTTC. This codes for CSARDAGGRPYEQYF.